The source of this T cell receptor beta chain is a study of blood T cell repertoires in COVID-19. At the level of the study: Donors in the United States, Italy and Spain gave samples during acute or convalescent COVID-19. T cells, B-cell-depleted T cells, or PBMCs provided the cDNA or gDNA that served as material.

Per the study methods: Amplification of reference gene primers provided the estimated nucleated cell counts. Produced via immunoSEQ multiplex PCR; TCRdb's table is partial and in-frame only. V and J calls and clone size come straight from that table; D and trimming were deduced from the DNA. The sample lists about 200,000 clones; around 80% were seen once. There are 18 residues in the CDR3. With 2 bases clipped from V and 5 bases from J, the junction kept 16 bases outside the gene matches. CDR1 MNHEY and CDR2 SVGEGT come from the germline V gene. Sequences were obtained from peripheral blood. The chain is built from TRBV6-2 or TRBV6-3 and TRBJ2-5; 8 nucleotides agree with TRBD2. The receptor's source is a woman in her 70s with acute or convalescent COVID-19. The DNA of the CDR3 is TGTGCCAGCAGTTACCCGCTAGCGGGCGCTGGTGGATGGGAGACCCAGTACTTC. Translating it yields CASSYPLAGAGGWETQYF.